The 18 T cell receptor beta chains below were found in one sample sequenced in a study of blood T cell repertoires in COVID-19. TCRdb's table, derived via immunoSEQ multiplex PCR, lists solely in-frame clones and lacks some. The repertoire holds 200,000 to 300,000 clones, with around 86% as singletons. Sequencing was done on a sample of peripheral blood. All receptors derive from a young woman who had recovered from COVID-19.

The rearrangement uses TRBV2 and TRBJ2-1, with D unclear. V lost 4 bases and J lost 7, with 17 bases in between. Germline lookup yields CDR1 SNHLY and CDR2 FYNNEI. The CDR3 covers 15 residues. The CDR3 loop is CASSGHPVSTNEQFF. The CDR3 DNA follows: TGTGCCAGCAGTGGACATCCAGTGTCCACAAATGAGCAGTTCTTC.

The rearrangement joins TRBV12-3 or TRBV12-4 to TRBJ2-1; TRBD2 aligns across 13 bases. The CDR3 has 13 residues. J lost 10 bases, V lost 8 bases, and 5 bases had no gene match. The CDR3, as DNA: TGTGCCAGCCGACTAGCGGGGGGTCTAGAGCAGTTCTTC. As protein: CASRLAGGLEQFF.

The rearrangement links TRBV2 to TRBJ1-6, with 9 positions matching TRBD1. Losses at the gene ends were 6 bases for V and 10 bases for J; bases not matched to a gene: 10. The CDR3 extends over 15 amino acids. Germline loops: CDR1 SNHLY, CDR2 FYNNEI. The DNA for the CDR3 is TGTGCCAGCAGCCAACAGGGGGCGCGCGGATCACCCCTCCACTTT. Its protein is CASSQQGARGSPLHF.

This rearrangement joins TRBV29-1 to TRBJ2-7, with TRBD2 identical over 15 bases. Germline assignment: CDR1 SQVTM and CDR2 ANQGSEA. V lost 7 bases, J lost 6 bases, and 7 bases stayed unmatched. The CDR3 sequence is 14 residues long. The CDR3 DNA follows: TGCAGCGCAGGACTAGCGGGGGGGCTAGGCGAGCAGTACTTC. Translating it yields CSAGLAGGLGEQYF.

V and J are TRBV11-2 and TRBJ1-5, with D perhaps matching TRBD1 (5 bases). In germline, CDR1 is SGHAT, CDR2 FQNNGV. V shed 5 bases and J shed 6 bases, with 17 bases lying between them. The CDR3 totals 15 residues. The CDR3: CASSPSWGVGQPQHF. The CDR3 DNA follows: TGTGCCAGCAGCCCCTCGTGGGGGGTTGGTCAGCCCCAGCATTTT.

The V and J genes are TRBV19 and TRBJ2-5; TRBD2 might be the D (5 bases). The CDR3 has 15 amino acids. In germline, CDR1 is LNHDA, CDR2 SQIVND (reference sequence). The V end lost 3 bases, the J end lost 5 bases, and 16 bases lay between the germline ends. CDR3 sequence reads: CASSISEGVWETQYF. Written as DNA, the CDR3 is TGTGCCAGTAGTATTTCTGAGGGAGTTTGGGAGACCCAGTACTTC.

V usage is TRBV5-1 and J usage is TRBJ2-5; D gene uncertain. The CDR3 extends over 11 amino acids. CDR1 and CDR2 from the germline V gene are SGHRS and YFSETQ. Deletions cut 2 bases from V and 5 bases from J, with 4 bases between. CDR3 nucleotide sequence: TGCGCCAGCAGCTTCCTTGAGACCCAGTACTTC. It codes for CASSFLETQYF. Combining the CDR3 with reference TRBV5-1 and TRBJ2-5 gives the whole variable domain KAGVTQTPRYLIKTRGQQVTLSCSPISGHRSVSWYQQTPGQGLQFLFEYFSETQRNKGNFPGRFSGRQFSNSRSEMNVSTLELGDSALYLCASSFLETQYFGPGTRLLVL.

The chain couples TRBV20-1 to TRBJ1-2; D is undetermined. The germline CDR1 and CDR2 sequences are DFQATT and SNEGSKA (reference sequence). The V end was cut by 5 bases, the J end by 8 bases, with 12 bases between. The CDR3 covers 11 residues. In nucleotides, the CDR3 is TGCAGTGCTCGGGAAGCTGGGGGCTACACCTTC. It codes for CSAREAGGYTF.

V usage is TRBV6-2 or TRBV6-3 and J usage is TRBJ2-3; tentatively, D is TRBD1 (6 bases). This CDR3 has 17 residues. CDR1 is MNHEY and CDR2 is SVGEGT in the germline V gene. V was cut by 5 bases and J by 1 base, with 19 bases left in between. Written as DNA, the CDR3 is TGTGCCAGCAGTCAGCCCCAGGGGAAGATGGGCACAGATACGCAGTATTTT. Translated: CASSQPQGKMGTDTQYF.

This clone was detected a few times. The J gene is TRBJ2-1, the V gene TRBV7-9, with D perhaps TRBD2 (5 bases). V shed 5 bases and J shed 7 bases, with 12 bases lying between them. CDR3 length equals 13 residues. The germline V gene has CDR1 SEHNR and CDR2 FQNEAQ (reference sequence). For the CDR3, the DNA is TGTGCCAGCAGCGACGGAGGCCTAAATGAGCAGTTCTTC. Translated, it gives CASSDGGLNEQFF.

The chain has TRBV5-5 and TRBJ2-1; D is unresolved. Germline CDR1 and CDR2: SGHKS and YYEKEE (reference sequence). The V end lost 0 bases, the J end lost 8 bases, and 15 bases lay between the germline ends. The CDR3 runs to 15 residues. CDR3 in amino acids: CASSLERIGNDEQFF. The CDR3 DNA sequence: TGTGCCAGCAGCTTGGAGAGGATTGGTAACGATGAGCAGTTCTTC.

The chain recombines TRBV7-3 with TRBJ2-2; no clear D. This CDR3 comprises 13 residues. The V end lost 3 bases, the J end lost 7 bases, and 9 bases lay between the germline ends. Germline V CDR1 and CDR2: SGHTA, FQGTGA. The CDR3 region has the DNA TGTGCCAGCAGCTTCGGAGCTTACGGGGAGCTGTTTTTT. Protein product: CASSFGAYGELFF.

This clone has a handful of counts. The chain combines TRBV3-1 (or the pseudogene TRBV3-2) with TRBJ1-6; D may be TRBD1 (6 bases). V lost 4 bases to trimming and J lost 6 bases, with 13 bases between them. CDR3 length: 15 amino acids. Germline V gene sequence: CDR1 LGHDT, CDR2 YNNKEL (reference sequence). CDR3 in amino acids: CASSLSQGPNSPLHF. Written as DNA, the CDR3 is TGTGCCAGCAGCCTCAGCCAGGGGCCTAATTCACCCCTCCACTTT.

The V gene is TRBV27, the J gene TRBJ1-5; 7 bases align to TRBD1. Germline loops: CDR1 MNHEY, CDR2 SMNVEV (reference sequence). The CDR3 has 13 amino acids. V shed 6 bases and J 5 bases; nucleotides not matched to a gene: 4. CDR3 sequence: CASRGTAHQPQHF. CDR3 sequence (DNA): TGTGCCAGCAGGGGGACAGCCCATCAGCCCCAGCATTTT.

Written as DNA, the CDR3 is TGCGCCAGCGCTTCCCCTGGAGTCTATGGCTACACCTTC. This codes for CASASPGVYGYTF. This sequence joins TRBV10-1 and TRBJ1-2; the D is unclear. Per germline, CDR1 WNHNN and CDR2 SYGVQD (reference sequence). The ends were cut back, 8 bases at V and 4 bases at J, with 14 bases in the middle. CDR3 length: 13 amino acids.

This rearrangement joins TRBV29-1 to TRBJ2-7, with 9 bases aligning to TRBD1. The V gene's germline CDR1 is SQVTM and CDR2 ANQGSEA. This CDR3 region has 15 residues. J lost 4 bases, V lost 0 bases, and 7 bases had no gene match. CDR3 region: CSVEELTGGAYEQYF. As DNA, the CDR3 is TGCAGCGTTGAAGAGCTAACAGGGGGCGCGTACGAGCAGTACTTC.

The chain is built from TRBV29-1 and TRBJ1-1, with 10 bases fitting TRBD1. This CDR3 has 12 residues. V lost 6 bases and J lost 5; bases outside the gene matches: 3. Germline CDR1 reads SQVTM; CDR2 reads ANQGSEA. The CDR3 DNA reads as TGCAGCGTAAGGACAGGGGGAACTGAAGCTTTCTTT. Translated: CSVRTGGTEAFF.

As for this clone: Within the sample, other DNA sequences also encode this same CDR3. The chain combines TRBV7-3 with TRBJ2-5, with 9 bases matching TRBD1. With V trimmed by 1 base and J by 5 bases, 5 bases remained unmatched. This CDR3 comprises 15 residues. Germline-derived CDR1 and CDR2 are SGHTA and FQGTGA. CDR3 sequence: CASSLMGQGGETQYF. CDR3 DNA: TGTGCCAGCAGCTTAATGGGACAGGGTGGGGAGACCCAGTACTTC. The whole variable domain, filled in from reference TRBV7-3 and TRBJ2-5, reads GAGVSQTPSNKVTEKGKYVELRCDPISGHTALYWYRQSLGQGPEFLIYFQGTGAADDSGLPNDRFFAVRPEGSVSTLKIQRTERGDSAVYLCASSLMGQGGETQYFGPGTRLLVL.